This TCR beta chain is drawn from a study of T cell responses to AZD1222 COVID-19 vaccine. Study-wide results and limits: Increased Spike-specific TCR breadth and depth were observed after two AZD1222 doses. Repertoire sampling happened only post peak T cell response. Only a handful of AZD1222 recipients tested seropositive at baseline. Mapped onto spike, vaccine-associated CD4 TCRs spanned it and were dominant at 160-218 and 743-854.

Clones were sequenced by immunoSEQ multiplex PCR, and TCRdb holds only the in-frame ones, with some missing. Of 90,000 to 120,000 clones in the sample, around 90% are singletons; the top ten hold roughly 6%. In the case of this clone: The antigen remains undetermined.

CDR3 length: 15 amino acids. Trimming removed 5 bases from V and 3 bases from J, with 16 bases in between. Germline V CDR1 and CDR2: MDHEN, SYDVKM. The clonotype comes from an adult who received the AZD1222 COVID-19 vaccine. This chain links TRBV28 with TRBJ1-1; D unclear. The sequencing here drew on peripheral blood, taken 28 days after the second AZD1222 dose. The CDR3 sequence: CASSSPGGWDTEAFF. The CDR3 DNA is TGTGCCAGCAGTAGTCCGGGAGGCTGGGACACTGAAGCTTTCTTT.